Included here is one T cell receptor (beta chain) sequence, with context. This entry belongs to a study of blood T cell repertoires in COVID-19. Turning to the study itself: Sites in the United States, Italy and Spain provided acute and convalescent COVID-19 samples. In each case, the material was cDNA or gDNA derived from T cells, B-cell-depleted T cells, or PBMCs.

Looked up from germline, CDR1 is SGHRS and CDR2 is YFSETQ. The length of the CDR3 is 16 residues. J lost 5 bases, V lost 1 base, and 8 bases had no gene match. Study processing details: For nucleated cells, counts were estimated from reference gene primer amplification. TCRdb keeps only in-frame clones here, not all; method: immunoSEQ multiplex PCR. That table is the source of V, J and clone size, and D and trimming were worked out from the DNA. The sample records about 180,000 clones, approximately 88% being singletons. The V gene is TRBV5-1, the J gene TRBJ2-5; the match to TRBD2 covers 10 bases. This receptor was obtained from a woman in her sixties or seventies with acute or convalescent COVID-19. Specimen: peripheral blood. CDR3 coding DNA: TGCGCCAGCAGCTTGACGAGCGGGGGGGCCTGGGAGACCCAGTACTTC. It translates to CASSLTSGGAWETQYF.